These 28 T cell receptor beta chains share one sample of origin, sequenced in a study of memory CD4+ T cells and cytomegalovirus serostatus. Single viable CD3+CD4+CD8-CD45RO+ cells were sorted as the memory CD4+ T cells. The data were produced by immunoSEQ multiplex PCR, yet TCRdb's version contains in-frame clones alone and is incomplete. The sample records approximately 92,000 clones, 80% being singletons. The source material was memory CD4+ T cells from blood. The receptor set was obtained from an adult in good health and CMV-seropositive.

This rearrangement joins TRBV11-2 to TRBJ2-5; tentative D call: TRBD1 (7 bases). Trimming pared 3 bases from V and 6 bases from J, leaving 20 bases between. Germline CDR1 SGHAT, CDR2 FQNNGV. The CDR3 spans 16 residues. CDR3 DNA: TGTGCCAGCAGCTTTTCCAGGGGGACTGTCGGAAAGACCCAGTACTTC. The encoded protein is CASSFSRGTVGKTQYF.

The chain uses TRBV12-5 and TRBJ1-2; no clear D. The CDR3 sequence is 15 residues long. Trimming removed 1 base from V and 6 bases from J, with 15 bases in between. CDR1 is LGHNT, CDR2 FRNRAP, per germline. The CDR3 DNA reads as TGTGCTAGTGGTTTGGGGCCCCCGGGAAGTAATGGCTACACCTTC. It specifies CASGLGPPGSNGYTF.

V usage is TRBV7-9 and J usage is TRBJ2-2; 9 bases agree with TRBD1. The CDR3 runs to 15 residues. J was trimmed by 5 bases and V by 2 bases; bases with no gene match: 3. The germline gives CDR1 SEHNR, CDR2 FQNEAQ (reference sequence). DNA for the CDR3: TGTGCCAGCAGCTTAATACAGGGGGCGACCGGGGAGCTGTTTTTT. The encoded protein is CASSLIQGATGELFF.

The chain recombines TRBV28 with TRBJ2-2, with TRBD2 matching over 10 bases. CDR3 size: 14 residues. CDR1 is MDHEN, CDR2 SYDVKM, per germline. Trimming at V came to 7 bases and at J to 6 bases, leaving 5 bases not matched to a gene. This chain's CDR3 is CASKAGGQAGELFF. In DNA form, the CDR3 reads TGTGCCAGCAAAGCGGGAGGGCAGGCCGGGGAGCTGTTTTTT.

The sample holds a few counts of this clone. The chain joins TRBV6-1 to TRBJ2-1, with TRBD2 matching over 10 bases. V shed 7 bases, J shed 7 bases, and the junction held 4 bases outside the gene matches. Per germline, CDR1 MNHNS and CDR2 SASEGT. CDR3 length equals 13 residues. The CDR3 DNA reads TGTGCCAGCACCCGGACTAGCGGTAATGAGCAGTTCTTC. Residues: CASTRTSGNEQFF.

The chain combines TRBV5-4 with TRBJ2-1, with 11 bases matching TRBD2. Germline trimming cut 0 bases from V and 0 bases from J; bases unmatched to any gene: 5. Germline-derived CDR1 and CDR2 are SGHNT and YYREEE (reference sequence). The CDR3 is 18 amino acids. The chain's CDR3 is CASSLGLAGLSSYNEQFF. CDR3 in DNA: TGTGCCAGCAGCTTGGGACTAGCGGGGCTTAGCTCCTACAATGAGCAGTTCTTC.

As DNA, the CDR3 is TGTGCCAGCAGTTTATTCCGGACAGACTGGGATTTTTATCAGCCCCAGCATTTT. This translates into CASSLFRTDWDFYQPQHF. The J gene is TRBJ1-5, the V gene TRBV28; maybe TRBD1 (6 bases). Germline-derived CDR1 and CDR2 are MDHEN and SYDVKM. The CDR3 sequence is 18 residues long. The V end lost 1 base, the J end lost 5 bases, and 21 bases lay between the germline ends.

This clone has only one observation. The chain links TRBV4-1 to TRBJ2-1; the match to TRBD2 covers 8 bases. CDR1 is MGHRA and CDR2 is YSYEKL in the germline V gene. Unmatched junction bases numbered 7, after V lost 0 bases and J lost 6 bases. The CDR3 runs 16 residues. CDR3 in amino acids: CASSQEGGRYLNEQFF. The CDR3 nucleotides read TGCGCCAGCAGCCAAGAGGGCGGGAGGTACCTCAATGAGCAGTTCTTC.

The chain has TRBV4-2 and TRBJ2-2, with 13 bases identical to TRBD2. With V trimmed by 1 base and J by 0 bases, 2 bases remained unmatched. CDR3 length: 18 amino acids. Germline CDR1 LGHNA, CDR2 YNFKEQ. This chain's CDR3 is CASSQGLAGGSNTGELFF. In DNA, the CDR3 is TGTGCCAGCAGCCAAGGACTAGCGGGAGGCTCGAACACCGGGGAGCTGTTTTTT.

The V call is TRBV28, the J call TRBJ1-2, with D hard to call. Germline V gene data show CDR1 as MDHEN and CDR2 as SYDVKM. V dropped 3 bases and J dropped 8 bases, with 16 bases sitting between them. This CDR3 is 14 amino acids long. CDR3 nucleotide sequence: TGTGCCAGCAGTTTCCCCCCCGGGGTGAGGGGCTACACCTTC. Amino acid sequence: CASSFPPGVRGYTF.

The CDR3 loop is CASSFGGGTEAFF. Written as DNA, the CDR3 is TGTGCCAGCAGCTTTGGAGGAGGCACTGAAGCTTTCTTT. The chain couples TRBV7-2 to TRBJ1-1; D gene ambiguous. The CDR3 covers 13 residues. Germline V lookup: CDR1 SGHTA, CDR2 FQGNSA. The V end lost 3 bases, the J end lost 4 bases, and 9 bases lay between the germline ends.

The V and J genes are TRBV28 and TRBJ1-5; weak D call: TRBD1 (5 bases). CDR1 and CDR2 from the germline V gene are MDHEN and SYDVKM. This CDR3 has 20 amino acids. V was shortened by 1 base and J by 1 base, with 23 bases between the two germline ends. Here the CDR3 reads CASSLFLSLRGGDSNQPQHF. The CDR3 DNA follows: TGTGCCAGCAGTTTATTCCTTTCGTTAAGGGGAGGCGACAGCAATCAGCCCCAGCATTTT.

For the CDR3, the DNA is TGTGCCAGCAGTGCCCCTTACACCGGGGAGCTGTTTTTT. Its translation: CASSAPYTGELFF. The chain has TRBV27 and TRBJ2-2; no reliable D call. The ends were cut back, 5 bases at V and 3 bases at J, with 7 bases in the middle. The V gene's germline CDR1 is MNHEY and CDR2 SMNVEV (reference sequence). The CDR3 spans 13 residues.

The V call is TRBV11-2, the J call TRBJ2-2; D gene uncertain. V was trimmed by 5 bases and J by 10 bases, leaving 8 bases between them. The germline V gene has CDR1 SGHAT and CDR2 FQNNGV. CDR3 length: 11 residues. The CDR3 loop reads CASSERVELFF. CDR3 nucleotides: TGTGCCAGCAGCGAGAGAGTGGAGCTGTTTTTT.

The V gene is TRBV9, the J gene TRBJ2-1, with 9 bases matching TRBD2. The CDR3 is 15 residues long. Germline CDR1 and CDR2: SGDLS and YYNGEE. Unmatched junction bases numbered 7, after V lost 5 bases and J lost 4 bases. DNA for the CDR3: TGTGCCAGCAGTTCAACTAGCGGGTTATACAATGAGCAGTTCTTC. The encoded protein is CASSSTSGLYNEQFF. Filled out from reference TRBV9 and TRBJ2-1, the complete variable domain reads DSGVTQTPKHLITATGQRVTLRCSPRSGDLSVYWYQQSLDQGLQFLIQYYNGEERAKGNILERFSAQQFPDLHSELNLSSLELGDSALYFCASSSTSGLYNEQFFGPGTRLTVL.

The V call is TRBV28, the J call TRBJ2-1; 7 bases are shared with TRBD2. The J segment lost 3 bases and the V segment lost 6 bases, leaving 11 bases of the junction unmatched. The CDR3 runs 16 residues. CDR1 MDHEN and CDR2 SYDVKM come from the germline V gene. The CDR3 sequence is CASRGSASGLYNEQFF. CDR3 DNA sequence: TGTGCCAGCAGGGGCTCGGCTAGCGGCCTCTACAATGAGCAGTTCTTC.

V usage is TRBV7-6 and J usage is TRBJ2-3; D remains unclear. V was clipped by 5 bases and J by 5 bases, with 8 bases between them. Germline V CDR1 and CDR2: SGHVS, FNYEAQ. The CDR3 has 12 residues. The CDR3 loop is CASSIDEDTQYF. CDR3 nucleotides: TGTGCCAGCAGCATCGACGAAGATACGCAGTATTTT.

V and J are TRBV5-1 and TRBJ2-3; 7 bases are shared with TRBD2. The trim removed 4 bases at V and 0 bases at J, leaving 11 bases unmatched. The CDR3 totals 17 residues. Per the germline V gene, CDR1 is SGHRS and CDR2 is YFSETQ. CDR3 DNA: TGCGCCAGCAGCCCTACCCCTAGCGGAGGTAGCACAGATACGCAGTATTTT. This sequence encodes CASSPTPSGGSTDTQYF.

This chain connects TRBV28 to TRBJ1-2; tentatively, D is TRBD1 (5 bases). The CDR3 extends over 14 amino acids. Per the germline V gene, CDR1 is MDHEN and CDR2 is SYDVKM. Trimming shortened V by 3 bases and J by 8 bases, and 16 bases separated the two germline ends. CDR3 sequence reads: CASSFHGTSGGYTF. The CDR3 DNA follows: TGTGCCAGCAGTTTCCACGGGACCAGTGGAGGCTACACCTTC.

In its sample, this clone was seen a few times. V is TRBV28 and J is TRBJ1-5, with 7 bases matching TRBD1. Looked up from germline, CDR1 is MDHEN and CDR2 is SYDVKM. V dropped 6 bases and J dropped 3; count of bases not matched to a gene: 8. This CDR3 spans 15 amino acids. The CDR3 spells CASSAAGGINQPQHF. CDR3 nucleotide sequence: TGTGCCAGCAGCGCGGCAGGGGGTATCAATCAGCCCCAGCATTTT.

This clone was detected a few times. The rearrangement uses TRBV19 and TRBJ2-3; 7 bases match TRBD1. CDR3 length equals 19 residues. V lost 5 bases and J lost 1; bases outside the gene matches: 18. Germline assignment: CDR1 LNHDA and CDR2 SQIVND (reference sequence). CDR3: CASSSRDSRLGRGTDTQYF. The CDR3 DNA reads TGTGCCAGTAGTTCCCGGGACAGTCGCCTGGGTCGAGGCACAGATACGCAGTATTTT. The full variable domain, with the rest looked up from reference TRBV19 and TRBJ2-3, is DGGITQSPKYLFRKEGQNVTLSCEQNLNHDAMYWYRQDPGQGLRLIYYSQIVNDFQKGDIAEGYSVSREKKESFPLTVTSAQKNPTAFYLCASSSRDSRLGRGTDTQYFGPGTRLTVL.

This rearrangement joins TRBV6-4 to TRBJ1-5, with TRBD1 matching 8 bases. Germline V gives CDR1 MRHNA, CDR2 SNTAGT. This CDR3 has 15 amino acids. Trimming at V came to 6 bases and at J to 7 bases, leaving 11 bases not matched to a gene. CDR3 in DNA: TGTGCCAGCAGCGAGGACAGGGAAAGACGGCAGCCCCAGCATTTT. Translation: CASSEDRERRQPQHF.

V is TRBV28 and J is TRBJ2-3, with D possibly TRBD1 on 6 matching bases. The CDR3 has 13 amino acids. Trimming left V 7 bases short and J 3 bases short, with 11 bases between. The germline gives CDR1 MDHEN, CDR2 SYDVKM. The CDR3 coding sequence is TGTGCCAGCAACCTGAGGGGGACAGATACGCAGTATTTT. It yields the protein CASNLRGTDTQYF.

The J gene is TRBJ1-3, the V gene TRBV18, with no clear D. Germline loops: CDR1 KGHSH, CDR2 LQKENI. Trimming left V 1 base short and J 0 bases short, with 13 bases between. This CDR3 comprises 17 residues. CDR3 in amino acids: CASSPRPQTHSGNTIYF. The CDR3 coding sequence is TGTGCCAGCTCACCACGTCCACAGACTCACTCTGGAAACACCATATATTTT.

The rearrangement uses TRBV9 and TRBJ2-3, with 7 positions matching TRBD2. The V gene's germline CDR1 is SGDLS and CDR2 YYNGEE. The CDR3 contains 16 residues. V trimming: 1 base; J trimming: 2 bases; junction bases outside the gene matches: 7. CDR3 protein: CASSVLGGSLTDTQYF. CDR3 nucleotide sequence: TGTGCCAGCAGCGTACTTGGCGGGAGTCTCACAGATACGCAGTATTTT.

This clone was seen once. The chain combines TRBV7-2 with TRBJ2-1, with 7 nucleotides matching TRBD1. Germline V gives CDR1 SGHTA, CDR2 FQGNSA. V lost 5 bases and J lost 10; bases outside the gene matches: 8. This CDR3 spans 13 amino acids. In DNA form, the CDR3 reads TGTGCCAGCAGCACGGACAGGTTCGGCGAGCAGTTCTTC. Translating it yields CASSTDRFGEQFF.

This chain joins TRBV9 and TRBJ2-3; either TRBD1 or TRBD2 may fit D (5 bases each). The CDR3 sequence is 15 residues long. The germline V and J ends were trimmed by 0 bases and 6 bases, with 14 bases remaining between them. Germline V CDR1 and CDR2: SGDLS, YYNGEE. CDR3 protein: CASSVGGSTMDTQYF. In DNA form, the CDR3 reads TGTGCCAGCAGCGTAGGGGGGAGCACCATGGATACGCAGTATTTT.

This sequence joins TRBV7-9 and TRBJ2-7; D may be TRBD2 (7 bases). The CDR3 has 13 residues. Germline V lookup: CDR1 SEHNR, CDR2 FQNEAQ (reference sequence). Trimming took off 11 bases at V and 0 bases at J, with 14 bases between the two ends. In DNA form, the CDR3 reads TGTGCCCTAGGGGGGGGTTCCTCCTACGAGCAGTACTTC. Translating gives CALGGGSSYEQYF.